The T cell receptor (beta chain) described here comes from a study of cytomegalovirus exposure and HLA in healthy donors. Study-wide points: A prior analysis recorded that most TCR beta V segments were productive about 90% or about 30% of the time.

A multiplex PCR was run with 60 Vbeta primers and 13 Jbeta primers. Generated by immunoSEQ multiplex PCR, the TCRdb table keeps only in-frame clones and is missing some. This sample has about 59,000 clones, with 80% found just once. Comment on this clone: Its antigen is as yet unknown.

Source material: PBMCs. The clonotype originates from a woman aged 40 to 50 in good health and CMV-seronegative.

The CDR3 is CASSPNAGAMNTEAFF. As DNA, the CDR3 is TGCGCCAGCAGCCCGAACGCAGGGGCCATGAACACTGAAGCTTTCTTT. This chain links TRBV5-1 with TRBJ1-1, with D possibly TRBD1 on 6 matching bases. There are 16 residues in the CDR3. Trimming pared 4 bases from V and 0 bases from J, leaving 16 bases between. Germline CDR1 SGHRS, CDR2 YFSETQ.